These 25 T cell receptor beta chains originate from one sample sequenced in a study of blood T cell repertoires in COVID-19. Generated by immunoSEQ multiplex PCR, the TCRdb table keeps only in-frame clones and is missing some. The sample includes fewer than 150,000 clones, about 86% of them seen just once. Material for sequencing was peripheral blood. The receptors derive from a woman aged 40 to 50 with acute or convalescent COVID-19.

The chain is built from TRBV4-2 and TRBJ1-2, with D maybe TRBD1 (5 bases). V was pared by 3 bases and J by 0 bases, with 14 bases between. Germline V gene data show CDR1 as LGHNA and CDR2 as YNFKEQ. This CDR3 has 16 amino acids. CDR3 nucleotides: TGTGCCAGCAGCCAGGATGACAGAACCGCTAACTATGGCTACACCTTC. Translated, it gives CASSQDDRTANYGYTF.

The sample holds one count of this clone. The V call is TRBV11-1, the J call TRBJ2-7; 12 nucleotides match TRBD2. Per germline, CDR1 SGHAT and CDR2 FQDESV (reference sequence). This CDR3 region has 13 residues. V was clipped by 5 bases and J by 6 bases; unmatched bases: 2. CDR3 nucleotides: TGTGCCAGCAGCCTGACTAGCGGGGGCGAGCAGTACTTC. It is translated as CASSLTSGGEQYF. The full variable domain, with the rest looked up from reference TRBV11-1 and TRBJ2-7, is EAEVAQSPRYKITEKSQAVAFWCDPISGHATLYWYRQILGQGPELLVQFQDESVVDDSQLPKDRFSAERLKGVDSTLKIQPAELGDSAMYLCASSLTSGGEQYFGPGTRLTVT.

The CDR3 region has the DNA TGTGCCAGCAGTAGATTACAGGCTAATGAAAAACTGTTTTTT. It specifies CASSRLQANEKLFF. The rearrangement links TRBV2 to TRBJ1-4; maybe TRBD1 (5 bases). Looked up from germline, CDR1 is SNHLY and CDR2 is FYNNEI. This CDR3 has 14 residues. The ends were cut back, 5 bases at V and 3 bases at J, with 10 bases in the middle. Full variable domain (missing parts from reference TRBV2 and TRBJ1-4): EPEVTQTPSHQVTQMGQEVILRCVPISNHLYFYWYRQILGQKVEFLVSFYNNEISEKSEIFDDQFSVERPDGSNFTLKIRSTKLEDSAMYFCASSRLQANEKLFFGSGTQLSVL.

The chain recombines TRBV19 with TRBJ1-5, with 9 positions matching TRBD1. The ends lost 0 bases at V and 5 bases at J; junction bases unmatched: 8. The CDR3 totals 17 residues. Germline V gene sequence: CDR1 LNHDA, CDR2 SQIVND (reference sequence). CDR3 nucleotide sequence: TGTGCCAGTAGTATAGATCAGCGGGGACAGGGATATCAGCCCCAGCATTTT. This gives the protein CASSIDQRGQGYQPQHF.

The V gene is TRBV30, the J gene TRBJ1-1; perhaps TRBD1 as D (6 bases). The CDR3 contains 12 residues. CDR1 is GTSNPN, CDR2 SVGIG, per germline (reference sequence). Between the trimmed V and J ends, which lost 4 bases and 6 bases, there was a span of 12 bases. The CDR3: CAWTRQVAEAFF. In nucleotides, the CDR3 is TGTGCCTGGACTAGACAGGTCGCTGAAGCTTTCTTT.

This rearrangement joins TRBV19 to TRBJ2-2; 11 nucleotides align to TRBD1. The CDR3 contains 16 residues. Germline V gene lookup returns CDR1 LNHDA and CDR2 SQIVND (reference sequence). The ends lost 6 bases at V and 8 bases at J; junction bases unmatched: 11. In DNA, the CDR3 is TGTGCCAGTAGCCCTGACTGGGGACAGGGGGTTGGGGAGCTGTTTTTT. Protein sequence: CASSPDWGQGVGELFF.

V is TRBV5-1 and J is TRBJ1-5; D is undetermined. The CDR3 spans 14 residues. Germline values: CDR1 SGHRS, CDR2 YFSETQ. The ends were cut back, 1 base at V and 5 bases at J, with 10 bases in the middle. The CDR3 coding sequence is TGCGCCAGCAGCTTGACGGGAGGCGATCAGCCCCAGCATTTT. Amino acids: CASSLTGGDQPQHF.

V gene TRBV2 combines with J gene TRBJ2-2; 13 bases are a match to TRBD2. In germline, CDR1 is SNHLY, CDR2 FYNNEI. V lost 6 bases, J lost 5 bases, and 3 bases stayed unmatched. The CDR3 spans 15 residues. The CDR3 nucleotides read TGTGCCAGCAGCGAGGGACTAGCGGGGACCGGGGAGCTGTTTTTT. It specifies CASSEGLAGTGELFF.

The chain combines TRBV5-1 with TRBJ2-4; TRBD2 matches at 10 bases. Germline V gene data show CDR1 as SGHRS and CDR2 as YFSETQ. The CDR3 loop spans 15 amino acids. V was clipped by 6 bases and J by 7 bases; unmatched bases: 10. CDR3 in DNA: TGCGCCAGCAAAGGGCTAGCGGGAGAGAACAACATTCAGTACTTC. This gives the protein CASKGLAGENNIQYF.

The V gene is TRBV6-2 or TRBV6-3, the J gene TRBJ2-7, with TRBD2 matching 9 bases. After removal of 6 bases from V and 3 bases from J, the junction contained 6 bases not matched to a gene. Germline V gene sequence: CDR1 MNHEY, CDR2 SVGEGT. CDR3 length: 14 residues. The CDR3 coding sequence is TGTGCCAGCAGCATAGCGGGAGAGGGCTACGAGCAGTACTTC. This encodes CASSIAGEGYEQYF.

This clone was counted once. V gene TRBV4-1 combines with J gene TRBJ1-1, with TRBD1 matching over 8 bases. This CDR3 region has 13 residues. CDR1 MGHRA and CDR2 YSYEKL come from the germline V gene. The V and J ends lost 3 bases and 10 bases, in that order; junction bases with no gene match: 7. The CDR3 bases are TGCGCCAGCAGCCATATGACAGGGGTAGGAGCTTTCTTT. Amino acids: CASSHMTGVGAFF.

The chain recombines TRBV10-1 with TRBJ1-5; D gene ambiguous. This CDR3 has 15 amino acids. Germline V gene lookup returns CDR1 WNHNN and CDR2 SYGVQD (reference sequence). Trimming removed 4 bases at V and 3 bases at J, with 13 bases between. The CDR3 DNA sequence: TGCGCCAGCAGTGGGGAGCAAGGCCCCAATCAGCCCCAGCATTTT. This encodes CASSGEQGPNQPQHF.

The chain uses TRBV18 and TRBJ1-2; D may be TRBD1 (5 bases). In germline, CDR1 is KGHSH, CDR2 LQKENI. Between the trimmed V and J ends, which lost 0 bases and 0 bases, there was a span of 8 bases. This CDR3 has 15 residues. The CDR3 region has the DNA TGTGCCAGCTCACCACCGACAGCACCTAACTATGGCTACACCTTC. Translating it yields CASSPPTAPNYGYTF.

The gene calls are TRBV30 and TRBJ2-2, with D perhaps TRBD2 (6 bases). The germline V and J ends were trimmed by 0 bases and 2 bases, with 10 bases remaining between them. This CDR3 has 15 residues. Germline V CDR1 and CDR2: GTSNPN, SVGIG (reference sequence). Here the CDR3 reads CAWSVLRGNTGELFF. CDR3 coding DNA: TGTGCCTGGAGTGTGTTGCGGGGAAACACCGGGGAGCTGTTTTTT.

This chain uses TRBV5-3 with TRBJ2-7; tentative D call: TRBD1 (5 bases). TRBV5-3 is classed as an ORF, of uncertain function. V was pared by 5 bases and J by 3 bases, with 15 bases between. The CDR3 is made up of 14 amino acids. For the CDR3, the DNA is TGTGCCAGAAGTCCCAAGGGGATTAACTACGAGCAGTACTTC. This encodes CARSPKGINYEQYF.

The chain has TRBV7-8 and TRBJ2-1, with 14 bases fitting TRBD2. This CDR3 contains 17 residues. Trimming cost V 3 bases and J 4 bases; bases outside gene matches: 5. The germline CDR1 and CDR2 sequences are SGHVS and FQNEAQ. CDR3 bases: TGTGCCAGCAGCTTGGGGACTAGCGGGAGTATGTACAATGAGCAGTTCTTC. Protein product: CASSLGTSGSMYNEQFF.

The chain recombines TRBV2 with TRBJ2-7, with D maybe TRBD1 (5 bases). V was clipped by 4 bases and J by 5 bases, with 12 bases between them. CDR3 size: 13 residues. CDR1 and CDR2 from the germline V gene are SNHLY and FYNNEI. The CDR3 bases are TGTGCCAGCAGTGGGCAGGGTCCCCACGAGCAGTACTTC. It is translated as CASSGQGPHEQYF.

The chain couples TRBV4-1 to TRBJ2-7; 12 bases are shared with TRBD2. The germline CDR1 and CDR2 sequences are MGHRA and YSYEKL. Trimming cost V 3 bases and J 7 bases; bases outside gene matches: 7. This CDR3 spans 15 amino acids. This chain's CDR3 is CASSQVLAGGWEQYF. In DNA, the CDR3 is TGCGCCAGCAGCCAGGTACTAGCGGGAGGTTGGGAGCAGTACTTC.

This chain links TRBV15 with TRBJ1-1; maybe TRBD1 (5 bases). The CDR3 spans 16 residues. Trimming shortened V by 7 bases and J by 4 bases, and 22 bases separated the two germline ends. Germline values: CDR1 LNHNV, CDR2 YYDKDF (reference sequence). In DNA, the CDR3 is TGTGCCACCATCCAAGCGGGGGGGTCGTGGGGCACTGAAGCTTTCTTT. Its translation: CATIQAGGSWGTEAFF.

The CDR3 loop reads CASSLRSYGLSNQPQHF. CDR3 coding DNA: TGTGCCAGCAGTCTACGATCGTATGGTTTGAGCAATCAGCCCCAGCATTTT. The chain recombines TRBV28 with TRBJ1-5; D unresolved. Germline CDR1 MDHEN, CDR2 SYDVKM. CDR3 length: 17 amino acids. Between the trimmed V and J ends, which lost 5 bases and 1 base, there was a span of 18 bases.

The V and J genes are TRBV6-2 or TRBV6-3 and TRBJ1-2; D not resolved. Germline values: CDR1 MNHEY, CDR2 SVGEGT. This CDR3 spans 14 amino acids. V was cut by 2 bases and J by 4 bases, with 11 bases left in between. This CDR3 reads CASSYLGGSYGYTF. The CDR3 DNA reads as TGTGCCAGCAGTTACCTGGGAGGAAGCTATGGCTACACCTTC.

The chain uses TRBV7-2 and TRBJ2-3, with D unresolved. The CDR3 is made up of 16 amino acids. The germline V and J ends were trimmed by 5 bases and 0 bases, with 15 bases remaining between them. CDR1 is SGHTA and CDR2 is FQGNSA in the germline V gene. This CDR3 reads CASSRRGSVSTDTQYF. In DNA, the CDR3 is TGTGCCAGCAGCCGCCGAGGAAGCGTAAGCACAGATACGCAGTATTTT.

The chain links TRBV6-2 or TRBV6-3 to TRBJ2-7, with D maybe TRBD1 (5 bases). Germline CDR1 MNHEY, CDR2 SVGEGT. Trimming pared 6 bases from V and 2 bases from J, leaving 17 bases between. The CDR3 is 15 amino acids. The CDR3: CASSPVRGRTYEQYF. CDR3 nucleotide sequence: TGTGCCAGCAGCCCAGTAAGGGGAAGGACCTACGAGCAGTACTTC.

CDR3 bases: TGTGCCAGCTCACAAACAGGGTACACTGAAGCTTTCTTT. Its protein is CASSQTGYTEAFF. This chain joins TRBV18 and TRBJ1-1; possibly TRBD1 for D (6 bases). Germline V gives CDR1 KGHSH, CDR2 LQKENI. The CDR3 length is 13 residues. Between the trimmed V and J ends, which lost 4 bases and 3 bases, there was a span of 9 bases. The whole variable domain, remainder taken from reference TRBV18 and TRBJ1-1, is NAGVMQNPRHLVRRRGQEARLRCSPMKGHSHVYWYRQLPEEGLKFMVYLQKENIIDESGMPKERFSAEFPKEGPSILRIQQVVRGDSAAYFCASSQTGYTEAFFGQGTRLTVV.

In its sample, this clone was seen once. The V gene is TRBV7-9, the J gene TRBJ2-3; D remains unclear. CDR3 length: 15 residues. The V and J ends lost 4 bases and 0 bases respectively, with 11 bases between them. Looked up from germline, CDR1 is SEHNR and CDR2 is FQNEAQ (reference sequence). Here the CDR3 DNA reads TGTGCCAGCAGCTACGACACCGCTAGCACAGATACGCAGTATTTT. Protein product: CASSYDTASTDTQYF.